In this sample, the clone carrying this T cell receptor (beta chain) turned up many times. TCRdb analysed the RACE reads with MiXCR anew, one entry per CDR3 protein. The data hold about 340,000 distinct CDR3 sequences, with around 7% observed a single time. The data were taken from a study of human T cells and chemical hapten exposure. On the study more broadly: Patch tests applied 0.01% DPC to the upper back, read at 6 days.

As for time point: patch test 1, 2 weeks after DPC sensitization. Stated treatment: therapeutic diphenylcyclopropenone sensitization with weekly scalp DPC. The clonotype was recovered from a woman aged 18-29 years with alopecia areata. Some clones in this sample may be carry-over from other donors' samples. The input for sequencing was whole blood, taken in connection with sensitization to the hapten diphenylcyclopropenone (DPC).

CDR3: CSVEGSGGPYNEQFF. In DNA form, the CDR3 reads TGCAGCGTTGAGGGTAGCGGGGGTCCCTACAATGAGCAGTTCTTC. The chain recombines TRBV29-1 with TRBJ2-1; 9 positions agree with TRBD2. V shed 3 bases and J 2 bases; nucleotides not matched to a gene: 5. Germline V gives CDR1 SQVTM, CDR2 ANQGSEA. The CDR3 sequence is 15 residues long.